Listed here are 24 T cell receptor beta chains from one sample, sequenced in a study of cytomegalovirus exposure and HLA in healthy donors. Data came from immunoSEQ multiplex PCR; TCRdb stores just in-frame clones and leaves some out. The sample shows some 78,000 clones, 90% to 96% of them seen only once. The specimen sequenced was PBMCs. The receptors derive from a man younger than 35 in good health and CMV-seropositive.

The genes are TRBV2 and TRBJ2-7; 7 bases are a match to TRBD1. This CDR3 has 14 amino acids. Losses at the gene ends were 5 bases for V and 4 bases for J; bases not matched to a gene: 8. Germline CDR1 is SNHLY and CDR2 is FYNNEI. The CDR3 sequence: CASSPPGQPYEQYF. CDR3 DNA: TGTGCCAGCAGTCCCCCGGGACAGCCGTACGAGCAGTACTTC.

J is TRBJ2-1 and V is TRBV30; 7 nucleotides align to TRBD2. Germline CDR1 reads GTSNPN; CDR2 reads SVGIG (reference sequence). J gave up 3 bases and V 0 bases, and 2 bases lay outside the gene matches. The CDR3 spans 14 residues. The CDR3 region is CAWSVASGYNEQFF. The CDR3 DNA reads TGTGCCTGGAGTGTAGCTAGCGGCTACAATGAGCAGTTCTTC.

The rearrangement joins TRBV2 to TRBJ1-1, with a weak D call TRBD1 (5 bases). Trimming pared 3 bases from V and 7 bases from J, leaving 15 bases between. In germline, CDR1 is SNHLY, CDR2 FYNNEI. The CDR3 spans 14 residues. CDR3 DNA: TGTGCCAGCAGTGAGCTGGGGGAGGGCGATGAAGCTTTCTTT. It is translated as CASSELGEGDEAFF.

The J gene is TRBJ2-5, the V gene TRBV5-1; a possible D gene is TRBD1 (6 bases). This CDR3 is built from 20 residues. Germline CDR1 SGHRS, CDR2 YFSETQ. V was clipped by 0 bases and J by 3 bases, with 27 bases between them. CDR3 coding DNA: TGCGCCAGCAGCTTGGGACTCTGGACAGCCAACTCCAAGGAGGAAGAGACCCAGTACTTC. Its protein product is CASSLGLWTANSKEEETQYF.

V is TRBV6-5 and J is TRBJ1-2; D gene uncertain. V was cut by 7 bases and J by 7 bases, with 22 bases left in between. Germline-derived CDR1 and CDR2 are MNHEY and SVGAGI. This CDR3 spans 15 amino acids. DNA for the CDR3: TGTGCCAGCAATTCAGGAGCGGGGTCCGGGAGTGGCTACACCTTC. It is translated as CASNSGAGSGSGYTF.

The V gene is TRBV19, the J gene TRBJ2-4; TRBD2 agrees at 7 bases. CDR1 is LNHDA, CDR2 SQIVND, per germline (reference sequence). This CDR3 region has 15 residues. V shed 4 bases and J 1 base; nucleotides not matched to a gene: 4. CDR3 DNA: TGTGCCAGTAGTAGCGGGAGAGGGGCCAAAAACATTCAGTACTTC. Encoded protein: CASSSGRGAKNIQYF.

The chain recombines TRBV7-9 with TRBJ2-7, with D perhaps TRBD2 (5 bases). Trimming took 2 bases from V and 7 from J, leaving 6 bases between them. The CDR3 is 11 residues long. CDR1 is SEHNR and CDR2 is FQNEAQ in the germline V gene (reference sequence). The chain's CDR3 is CASSLSGEQYF. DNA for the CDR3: TGTGCCAGCAGCTTATCGGGGGAGCAGTACTTC.

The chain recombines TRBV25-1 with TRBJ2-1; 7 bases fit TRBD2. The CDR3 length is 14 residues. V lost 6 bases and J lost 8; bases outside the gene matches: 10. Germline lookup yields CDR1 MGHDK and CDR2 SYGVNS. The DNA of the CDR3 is TGTGCCAGCAGACGCGTGGGGGGGGGTCATGAGCAGTTCTTC. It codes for CASRRVGGGHEQFF.

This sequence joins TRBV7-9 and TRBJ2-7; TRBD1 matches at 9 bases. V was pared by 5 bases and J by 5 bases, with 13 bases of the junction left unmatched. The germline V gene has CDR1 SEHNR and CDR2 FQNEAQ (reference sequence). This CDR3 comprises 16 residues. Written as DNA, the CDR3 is TGTGCCAGCAGCCCGACAGCCGGGACAGGGTACCACGAGCAGTACTTC. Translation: CASSPTAGTGYHEQYF.

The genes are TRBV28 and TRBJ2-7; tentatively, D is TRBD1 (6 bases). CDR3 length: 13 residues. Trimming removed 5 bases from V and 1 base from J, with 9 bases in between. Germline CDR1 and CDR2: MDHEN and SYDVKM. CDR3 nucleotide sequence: TGTGCCAGCAGTGAGGACAGTTCCTACGAGCAGTACTTC. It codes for CASSEDSSYEQYF.

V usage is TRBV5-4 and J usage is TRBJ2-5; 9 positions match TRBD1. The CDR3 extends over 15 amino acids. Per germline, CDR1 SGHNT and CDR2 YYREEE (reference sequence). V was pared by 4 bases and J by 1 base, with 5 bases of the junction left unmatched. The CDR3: CASSRGQGVQETQYF. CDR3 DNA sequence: TGTGCCAGCAGCCGGGGACAGGGTGTCCAAGAGACCCAGTACTTC.

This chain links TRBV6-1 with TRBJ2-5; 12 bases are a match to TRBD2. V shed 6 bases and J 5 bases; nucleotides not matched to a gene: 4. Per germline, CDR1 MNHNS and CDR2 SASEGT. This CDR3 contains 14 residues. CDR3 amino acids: CASSLLAGGETQYF. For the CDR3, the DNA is TGTGCCAGCAGCCTACTAGCGGGAGGCGAGACCCAGTACTTC.

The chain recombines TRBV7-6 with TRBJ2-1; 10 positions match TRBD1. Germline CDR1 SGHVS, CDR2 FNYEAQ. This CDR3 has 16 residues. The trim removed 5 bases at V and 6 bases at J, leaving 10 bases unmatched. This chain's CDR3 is CASSGVRDRGPNEQFF. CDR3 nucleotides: TGTGCCAGCAGCGGAGTCCGGGACAGGGGACCCAATGAGCAGTTCTTC.

Here the CDR3 DNA reads TGTGCCTGGAGCACGACAGGGGTCCAGCCCCAGCATTTT. It encodes CAWSTTGVQPQHF. The rearrangement uses TRBV30 and TRBJ1-5; TRBD1 matches at 8 bases. The V gene's germline CDR1 is GTSNPN and CDR2 SVGIG (reference sequence). Unmatched junction bases numbered 5, after V lost 3 bases and J lost 7 bases. This CDR3 region has 13 residues.

CDR3 nucleotides: TGCGCCAGCAGCCAAGGGCTAGCGGGCGGAACGCGGTCCAATGAGCAGTTCTTC. This codes for CASSQGLAGGTRSNEQFF. The V and J genes are TRBV4-1 and TRBJ2-1, with 8 bases aligning to TRBD2. CDR1 and CDR2 (germline): MGHRA, YSYEKL. The CDR3 has 18 amino acids. Germline trimming cut 1 base from V and 6 bases from J; bases unmatched to any gene: 14.

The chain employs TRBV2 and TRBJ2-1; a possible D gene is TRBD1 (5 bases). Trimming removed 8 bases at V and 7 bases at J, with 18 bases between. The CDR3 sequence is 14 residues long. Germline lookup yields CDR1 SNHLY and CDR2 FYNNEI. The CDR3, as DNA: TGTGCCAGCCGGAGAGACAGCCCCTCAAATGAGCAGTTCTTC. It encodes CASRRDSPSNEQFF. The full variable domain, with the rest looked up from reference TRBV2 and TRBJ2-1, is EPEVTQTPSHQVTQMGQEVILRCVPISNHLYFYWYRQILGQKVEFLVSFYNNEISEKSEIFDDQFSVERPDGSNFTLKIRSTKLEDSAMYFCASRRDSPSNEQFFGPGTRLTVL.

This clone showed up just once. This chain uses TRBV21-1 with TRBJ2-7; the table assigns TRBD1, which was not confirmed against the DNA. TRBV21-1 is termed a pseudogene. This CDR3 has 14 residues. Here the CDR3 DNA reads TGTGCCAGAACGGCAGGGTCCCCCATGGGGGAGCAGTACTTC. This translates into CARTAGSPMGEQYF.

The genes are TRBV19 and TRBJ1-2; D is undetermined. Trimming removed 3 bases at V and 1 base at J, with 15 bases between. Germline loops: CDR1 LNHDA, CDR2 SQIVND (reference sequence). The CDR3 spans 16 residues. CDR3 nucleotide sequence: TGTGCCAGTAGTATGAACCCAGGCCGGCGTAACTATGGCTACACCTTC. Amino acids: CASSMNPGRRNYGYTF.

The CDR3 region has the DNA TGCGCCAGCAGCCAACACGGACTAGCGGCCTACAATGAGCAGTTCTTC. Translated, it gives CASSQHGLAAYNEQFF. This chain uses TRBV4-1 with TRBJ2-1; the match to TRBD2 covers 10 bases. J gave up 2 bases and V 2 bases, and 3 bases lay outside the gene matches. The CDR3 runs 16 residues. Germline V gives CDR1 MGHRA, CDR2 YSYEKL.

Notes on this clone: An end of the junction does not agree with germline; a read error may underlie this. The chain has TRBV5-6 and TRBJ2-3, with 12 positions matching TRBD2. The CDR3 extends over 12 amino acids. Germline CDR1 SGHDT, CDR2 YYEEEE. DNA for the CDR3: TGTGCCAGCAGCTTGCTAGCGGGAGGGCCTAATTTT. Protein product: CASSLLAGGPNF. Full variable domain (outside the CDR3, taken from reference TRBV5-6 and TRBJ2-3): DAGVTQSPTHLIKTRGQQVTLRCSPKSGHDTVSWYQQALGQGPQFIFQYYEEEERQRGNFPDRFSGHQFPNYSSELNVNALLLGDSALYLCASSLLAGGPNFGPGTRLTVL.

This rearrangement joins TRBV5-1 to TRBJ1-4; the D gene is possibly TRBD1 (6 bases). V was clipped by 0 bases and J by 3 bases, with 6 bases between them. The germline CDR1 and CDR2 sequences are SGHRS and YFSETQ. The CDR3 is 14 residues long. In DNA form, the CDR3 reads TGCGCCAGCAGCTTGGAGGGGGCTAATGAAAAACTGTTTTTT. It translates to CASSLEGANEKLFF.

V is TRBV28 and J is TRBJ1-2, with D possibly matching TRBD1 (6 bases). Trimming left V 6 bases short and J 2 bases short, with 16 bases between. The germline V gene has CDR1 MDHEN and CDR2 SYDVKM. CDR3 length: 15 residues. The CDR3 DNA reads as TGTGCCAGCAGGCGTCCTGGGGGCGGGAACTATGGCTACACCTTC. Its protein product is CASRRPGGGNYGYTF.

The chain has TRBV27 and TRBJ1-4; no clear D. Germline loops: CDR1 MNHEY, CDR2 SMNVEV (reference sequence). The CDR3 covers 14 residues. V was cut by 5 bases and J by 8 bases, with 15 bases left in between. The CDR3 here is CASSASRWAEKLFF. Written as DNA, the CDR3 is TGTGCCAGCAGTGCCTCCCGGTGGGCAGAAAAACTGTTTTTT.

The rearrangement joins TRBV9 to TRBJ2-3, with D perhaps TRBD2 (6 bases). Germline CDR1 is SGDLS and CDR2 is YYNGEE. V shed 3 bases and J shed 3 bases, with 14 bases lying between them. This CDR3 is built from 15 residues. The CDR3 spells CASSADRGITDTQYF. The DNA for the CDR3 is TGTGCCAGCAGCGCCGATCGGGGGATAACAGATACGCAGTATTTT.